These 29 T cell receptor beta chains were sequenced from one sample in a study of T cell repertoires in ileal Crohn's disease. Time point in this sample: neoterminal ileum biopsy at postoperative endoscopy, about 6 months after surgery. Sequenced by immunoSEQ multiplex PCR; TCRdb stores in-frame clones only, minus some. The sample includes about 11,000 clones, more than 80% seen only once; the top ten take about 14%. The sample was ileal tissue. Receptors were obtained from an adult with Crohn's disease.

Here the CDR3 reads CASSLVIRGGRETQYF. In DNA, the CDR3 is TGTGCCAGCAGCTTAGTGATCCGGGGCGGGAGAGAGACCCAGTACTTC. V usage is TRBV7-2 and J usage is TRBJ2-5; 7 positions agree with TRBD2. The V and J ends lost 1 base and 4 bases, in that order; junction bases with no gene match: 9. The CDR3 spans 16 residues. From germline, CDR1 is SGHTA and CDR2 FQGNSA.

The V and J genes are TRBV5-6 and TRBJ2-7; D not certain. The germline V gene encodes CDR1 SGHDT and CDR2 YYEEEE. V shed 1 base and J shed 3 bases, with 11 bases lying between them. The CDR3 extends over 14 amino acids. CDR3 in DNA: TGTGCCAGCAGCTTGCTCCTCCCCGGCTACGAGCAGTACTTC. Translating gives CASSLLLPGYEQYF.

The V and J genes are TRBV5-8 and TRBJ1-1, with D possibly TRBD1 on 5 matching bases. Trimming left V 1 base short and J 6 bases short, with 16 bases between. This CDR3 region has 15 residues. In germline, CDR1 is SGHTS, CDR2 YDEGEE. CDR3 in DNA: TGTGCCAGCAGCTTGTGGCAGGGTGTGTACGCTGAAGCTTTCTTT. This gives the protein CASSLWQGVYAEAFF.

The V and J genes are TRBV6-1 and TRBJ1-1; maybe TRBD1 (6 bases). V dropped 4 bases and J dropped 1 base, with 10 bases sitting between them. This CDR3 contains 14 residues. The V gene's germline CDR1 is MNHNS and CDR2 SASEGT. CDR3 loop: CASSAGHSNTEAFF. The CDR3 DNA is TGTGCCAGCAGTGCGGGACATTCGAACACTGAAGCTTTCTTT.

V is TRBV7-6 and J is TRBJ2-7; 9 bases map to TRBD1. Germline V lookup: CDR1 SGHVS, CDR2 FNYEAQ. The V gene end was trimmed by 4 bases and the J gene end by 0 bases; junction bases not matched to a gene: 4. The CDR3 is made up of 15 amino acids. CDR3 DNA: TGTGCCAGCAGCTCGGGACAGGGACTCTCCTACGAGCAGTACTTC. Protein: CASSSGQGLSYEQYF.

The CDR3 bases are TGTGCCAGCAACAGCGGGCACAAACCCACAGATACGCAGTATTTT. Encoded protein: CASNSGHKPTDTQYF. This chain connects TRBV6-1 to TRBJ2-3; a possible D gene is TRBD2 (6 bases). CDR1 MNHNS and CDR2 SASEGT come from the germline V gene. Trimming removed 7 bases from V and 2 bases from J, with 16 bases in between. The CDR3 is 15 residues long.

The chain is built from TRBV15 and TRBJ1-2; TRBD1 matches at 8 bases. The CDR3 has 14 residues. Germline V CDR1 and CDR2: LNHNV, YYDKDF (reference sequence). J gave up 7 bases and V 1 base, and 5 bases lay outside the gene matches. Here the CDR3 reads CATSRVDRDSGYTF. For the CDR3, the DNA is TGTGCCACCAGCAGAGTGGACAGGGACTCTGGCTACACCTTC. The variable domain in full, with the rest retrieved from reference TRBV15 and TRBJ1-2, is DAMVIQNPRYQVTQFGKPVTLSCSQTLNHNVMYWYQQKSSQAPKLLFHYYDKDFNNEADTPDNFQSRRPNTSFCFLDIRSPGLGDTAMYLCATSRVDRDSGYTFGSGTRLTVV.

V gene TRBV5-6 combines with J gene TRBJ1-2, with unresolved D. This CDR3 is 13 amino acids long. Trimming pared 4 bases from V and 4 bases from J, leaving 11 bases between. The germline gives CDR1 SGHDT, CDR2 YYEEEE. CDR3 protein: CASSPEGVYGYTF. CDR3 DNA sequence: TGTGCCAGCAGCCCCGAGGGAGTCTATGGCTACACCTTC.

The genes are TRBV5-1 and TRBJ2-1; 8 bases match TRBD2. The CDR3 is made up of 16 amino acids. Unmatched junction bases numbered 12, after V lost 4 bases and J lost 6 bases. Germline V gene lookup returns CDR1 SGHRS and CDR2 YFSETQ. The CDR3 DNA sequence: TGCGCCAGCAGCCGCCCAGCGGGAGTGGGTGGCAATGAGCAGTTCTTC. Its translation: CASSRPAGVGGNEQFF.

The V and J genes are TRBV7-2 and TRBJ2-7; TRBD2 is a possible D gene (5 bases). V was shortened by 5 bases and J by 2 bases, with 7 bases between the two germline ends. This CDR3 is built from 12 residues. From germline, CDR1 is SGHTA and CDR2 FQGNSA. CDR3 residues: CASSRGPYEQYF. The CDR3 nucleotides are TGTGCCAGCAGCCGCGGGCCCTACGAGCAGTACTTC.

V usage is TRBV28 and J usage is TRBJ2-7; TRBD2 agrees at 12 bases. After removal of 5 bases from V and 4 bases from J, the junction contained 15 bases not matched to a gene. The length of the CDR3 is 18 residues. The germline gives CDR1 MDHEN, CDR2 SYDVKM. The CDR3 is CASSQFPPQTSGSYEQYF. The CDR3 DNA reads as TGTGCCAGCAGTCAATTTCCCCCTCAGACTAGCGGGAGTTACGAGCAGTACTTC.

The CDR3 loop reads CASSLMVANSPLHF. CDR3 nucleotide sequence: TGTGCCAGCAGCTTGATGGTGGCTAATTCACCCCTCCACTTT. This chain links TRBV5-6 with TRBJ1-6, with no clear D. Germline CDR1 and CDR2: SGHDT and YYEEEE. The CDR3 runs 14 residues. V was trimmed by 1 base and J by 6 bases, leaving 8 bases between them.

The V gene is TRBV18, the J gene TRBJ2-3; 8 positions match TRBD1. The CDR3 spans 15 residues. The junction had 7 bases not matched to a gene; V was cut back by 4 bases and J by 4 bases. Germline V gives CDR1 KGHSH, CDR2 LQKENI. The CDR3 DNA sequence: TGTGCCAGCTCACGAACGACAGGGGCTCCAGATACGCAGTATTTT. It is translated as CASSRTTGAPDTQYF. Full variable domain (remainder filled in from reference TRBV18 and TRBJ2-3): NAGVMQNPRHLVRRRGQEARLRCSPMKGHSHVYWYRQLPEEGLKFMVYLQKENIIDESGMPKERFSAEFPKEGPSILRIQQVVRGDSAAYFCASSRTTGAPDTQYFGPGTRLTVL.

This chain connects TRBV6-1 to TRBJ2-7, with 8 bases fitting TRBD2. V lost 2 bases, J lost 2 bases, and 14 bases stayed unmatched. The germline CDR1 and CDR2 sequences are MNHNS and SASEGT. CDR3 size: 18 residues. The DNA of the CDR3 is TGTGCCAGCAGTGAACGCGGGGGGTGGGTAGCAAGAGCCTACGAGCAGTACTTC. The encoded protein is CASSERGGWVARAYEQYF.

The J gene is TRBJ1-2, the V gene TRBV10-3, with 7 bases matching TRBD1. With 8 bases clipped from V and 6 bases from J, the junction kept 12 bases outside the gene matches. The CDR3 is 14 residues long. The V gene's germline CDR1 is ENHRY and CDR2 SYGVKD. This chain's CDR3 is CAIRLINTGDGYTF. The CDR3 DNA follows: TGTGCCATCCGGTTGATTAATACAGGGGATGGCTACACCTTC.

The gene calls are TRBV27 and TRBJ2-1; 8 bases are shared with TRBD2. The ends lost 6 bases at V and 0 bases at J; junction bases unmatched: 10. This CDR3 has 17 residues. Germline V gives CDR1 MNHEY, CDR2 SMNVEV (reference sequence). The CDR3 protein is CASSPGGGGSSYNEQFF. The CDR3, as DNA: TGTGCCAGCAGCCCGGGAGGGGGAGGTAGCTCCTACAATGAGCAGTTCTTC.

V and J are TRBV7-9 and TRBJ2-5, with 9 bases matching TRBD2. The junction had 19 bases not matched to a gene; V was cut back by 6 bases and J by 5 bases. CDR1 SEHNR and CDR2 FQNEAQ come from the germline V gene (reference sequence). The length of the CDR3 is 18 residues. The CDR3 protein is CASSLRWTSVLAGETQYF. CDR3 DNA: TGTGCCAGCAGTCTGAGGTGGACTAGCGTCTTAGCGGGGGAGACCCAGTACTTC.

V is TRBV19 and J is TRBJ2-7, with 7 nucleotides matching TRBD2. Losses at the gene ends were 3 bases for V and 3 bases for J; bases not matched to a gene: 5. Germline V gives CDR1 LNHDA, CDR2 SQIVND (reference sequence). The CDR3 is 14 amino acids. CDR3 DNA: TGTGCCAGTAGTATCTACGGGAGGAACTACGAGCAGTACTTC. It yields the protein CASSIYGRNYEQYF.

This clone showed up just a few times. The genes are TRBV20-1 and TRBJ2-7; D possibly corresponds to TRBD1 (6 bases). The CDR3 is made up of 11 amino acids. V dropped 6 bases and J dropped 4 bases, with 10 bases sitting between them. Germline V gene sequence: CDR1 DFQATT, CDR2 SNEGSKA (reference sequence). In nucleotides, the CDR3 is TGCAGTGCGGGAAGGGGGTACGAGCAGTACTTC. Amino acid sequence: CSAGRGYEQYF.

The chain joins TRBV11-2 to TRBJ2-2; D ambiguous. This CDR3 comprises 16 residues. The germline V gene has CDR1 SGHAT and CDR2 FQNNGV. Trimming removed 0 bases from V and 7 bases from J, with 15 bases in between. The CDR3 region has the DNA TGTGCCAGCAGCTTAGAACCGGTTCAGGATGGCGGGGAGCTGTTTTTT. Its protein is CASSLEPVQDGGELFF.

The chain combines TRBV18 with TRBJ1-2, with D possibly TRBD1 on 5 matching bases. Germline CDR1 is KGHSH and CDR2 is LQKENI. The CDR3 consists of 16 residues. Trimming left V 3 bases short and J 8 bases short, with 22 bases between. The CDR3 here is CASSPWQGELPGGYTF. The CDR3 nucleotides are TGTGCCAGCTCACCCTGGCAGGGCGAACTCCCCGGGGGCTACACCTTC. Together with reference TRBV18 and TRBJ1-2, the CDR3 gives the full variable domain: NAGVMQNPRHLVRRRGQEARLRCSPMKGHSHVYWYRQLPEEGLKFMVYLQKENIIDESGMPKERFSAEFPKEGPSILRIQQVVRGDSAAYFCASSPWQGELPGGYTFGSGTRLTVV.

V is TRBV29-1 and J is TRBJ2-5; 11 nucleotides align to TRBD2. V dropped 6 bases and J dropped 5; count of bases not matched to a gene: 8. Germline V CDR1 and CDR2: SQVTM, ANQGSEA. CDR3 size: 14 residues. CDR3 DNA sequence: TGCAGCGTGGGATTGGCTAGCGGGAGGGAGACCCAGTACTTC. Its protein is CSVGLASGRETQYF.

This clone came up once. The chain's CDR3 is CASSVGTSGSAGELFF. CDR3 nucleotide sequence: TGTGCCAGCAGCGTAGGGACTAGCGGGAGTGCCGGGGAGCTGTTTTTT. The chain links TRBV9 to TRBJ2-2; 13 bases map to TRBD2. Germline CDR1 reads SGDLS; CDR2 reads YYNGEE. V trimming: 0 bases; J trimming: 6 bases; junction bases outside the gene matches: 2. CDR3 length equals 16 residues.

A few counts support this clone. This rearrangement joins TRBV5-5 to TRBJ1-1, with 8 bases aligning to TRBD1. The V segment lost 4 bases and the J segment 7 bases; nucleotides outside the gene matches: 9. CDR1 is SGHKS and CDR2 is YYEKEE in the germline V gene (reference sequence). The CDR3 length is 14 residues. CDR3 nucleotide sequence: TGTGCCAGCAGCCAACGGACAGGGTTTGGTGAAGCTTTCTTT. Translated, it gives CASSQRTGFGEAFF.

This clone appeared a single time. This chain uses TRBV7-3 with TRBJ2-1, with 8 bases fitting TRBD1. The CDR3 is made up of 15 amino acids. The junction had 4 bases not matched to a gene; V was cut back by 0 bases and J by 6 bases. Germline loops: CDR1 SGHTA, CDR2 FQGTGA. CDR3 in DNA: TGTGCCAGCAGCTTAACTGGACAGGGAGTCAATGAGCAGTTCTTC. This sequence encodes CASSLTGQGVNEQFF.

This rearrangement joins TRBV9 to TRBJ2-1; D possibly corresponds to TRBD1 (7 bases). V dropped 3 bases and J dropped 3 bases, with 16 bases sitting between them. The CDR3 extends over 16 amino acids. CDR1 is SGDLS and CDR2 is YYNGEE in the germline V gene. The DNA for the CDR3 is TGTGCCAGCAGCGAGGCGGGACAGCAATTCTACAATGAGCAGTTCTTC. Translated, it gives CASSEAGQQFYNEQFF. The full variable domain, rest sourced from reference TRBV9 and TRBJ2-1, is DSGVTQTPKHLITATGQRVTLRCSPRSGDLSVYWYQQSLDQGLQFLIQYYNGEERAKGNILERFSAQQFPDLHSELNLSSLELGDSALYFCASSEAGQQFYNEQFFGPGTRLTVL.

This chain joins TRBV25-1 and TRBJ1-1, with 9 bases that match TRBD1. This CDR3 has 16 residues. CDR1 and CDR2 (germline): MGHDK, SYGVNS. V lost 4 bases and J lost 1; bases outside the gene matches: 7. The CDR3 region is CASSGGTGNQNTEAFF. CDR3 nucleotide sequence: TGTGCCAGCAGTGGCGGGACAGGGAACCAGAACACTGAAGCTTTCTTT.

CDR3 sequence: CASSRLAVSTDTQYF. In DNA form, the CDR3 reads TGTGCCAGCAGTCGCCTAGCGGTTAGCACAGATACGCAGTATTTT. The rearrangement joins TRBV6-4 to TRBJ2-3; 7 bases match TRBD2. Germline V gives CDR1 MRHNA, CDR2 SNTAGT. This CDR3 region has 15 residues. The trim removed 5 bases at V and 0 bases at J, leaving 5 bases unmatched.

The CDR3 reads CASSRGVAGGGYEQYF. The CDR3 bases are TGTGCCAGCAGTCGGGGGGTAGCGGGAGGGGGGTACGAGCAGTACTTC. The chain employs TRBV5-4 and TRBJ2-7, with TRBD2 matching over 11 bases. Trimming took 5 bases from V and 4 from J; bases not matched to a gene: 11. CDR3 length equals 16 residues. Germline CDR1 is SGHNT and CDR2 is YYREEE (reference sequence).